This record concerns one T cell receptor beta chain sequence. The V end lost 0 bases, the J end lost 3 bases, and 9 bases lay between the germline ends. CDR3 length: 14 amino acids. CDR1 is LGHNA, CDR2 YNFKEQ, per germline. Time point indicated: after dendritic cell vaccination, including at tumor progression/relapse. PBMC were collected before vaccination, two weeks after the third vaccination, and at progression. This record belongs to a study of glioma-infiltrating T cells after dendritic cell vaccination. Background on the study: Dendritic cell vaccination trial patients had either newly diagnosed or recurrent glioblastoma. Between 2003 and 2012, patients got autologous tumor lysate-pulsed dendritic cell vaccines.

Libraries were prepared by immunoSEQ multiplex PCR; TCRdb keeps only in-frame clonotypes and omits some of them. Altogether approximately 93,000 clones are present, roughly 85% being singletons, with the ten largest covering approximately 8%. The material was blood, obtained after dendritic cell vaccination. The receptor was isolated from a human donor with glioblastoma. This chain uses TRBV4-2 with TRBJ2-7; the D gene is possibly TRBD1 (6 bases). The CDR3 here is CASSQERQVYEQYF. In DNA form, the CDR3 reads TGTGCCAGCAGCCAAGAACGACAGGTCTACGAGCAGTACTTC.